The sequence of this TCR beta chain was determined in a study of molecular identifiers for immune sequencing clone quantification. The CDR3 contains 16 residues. Naive CD8 T cells were FACS-sorted by CD8+CD4-CCR7+CD45RA+ markers. TCRdb redid the calling of the PCR reads with MiXCR, one entry per CDR3 protein. This repertoire shows about 54,000 distinct CDR3 sequences, 25% found once; its top ten account for about 1.9%. The sample taken for sequencing was naive CD8+ T cells from blood, with Jurkat cell RNA spiked in. Subset indicated: FACS-sorted CD8+CD4-CCR7+CD45RA+ naive T cells. The gene calls are TRBV21-1 and TRBJ1-5; TRBD1 is taken as the D call from the table, unchecked against the DNA. TRBV21-1 is a pseudogene segment. The sequence derives from a human donor in good health. Some libraries in this study had Jurkat cell RNA spiked in. This CDR3 is CASSKIRDRADQPQHF. Written as DNA, the CDR3 is TGTGCCAGCAGCAAAATCCGGGACAGGGCCGATCAGCCCCAGCATTTT.